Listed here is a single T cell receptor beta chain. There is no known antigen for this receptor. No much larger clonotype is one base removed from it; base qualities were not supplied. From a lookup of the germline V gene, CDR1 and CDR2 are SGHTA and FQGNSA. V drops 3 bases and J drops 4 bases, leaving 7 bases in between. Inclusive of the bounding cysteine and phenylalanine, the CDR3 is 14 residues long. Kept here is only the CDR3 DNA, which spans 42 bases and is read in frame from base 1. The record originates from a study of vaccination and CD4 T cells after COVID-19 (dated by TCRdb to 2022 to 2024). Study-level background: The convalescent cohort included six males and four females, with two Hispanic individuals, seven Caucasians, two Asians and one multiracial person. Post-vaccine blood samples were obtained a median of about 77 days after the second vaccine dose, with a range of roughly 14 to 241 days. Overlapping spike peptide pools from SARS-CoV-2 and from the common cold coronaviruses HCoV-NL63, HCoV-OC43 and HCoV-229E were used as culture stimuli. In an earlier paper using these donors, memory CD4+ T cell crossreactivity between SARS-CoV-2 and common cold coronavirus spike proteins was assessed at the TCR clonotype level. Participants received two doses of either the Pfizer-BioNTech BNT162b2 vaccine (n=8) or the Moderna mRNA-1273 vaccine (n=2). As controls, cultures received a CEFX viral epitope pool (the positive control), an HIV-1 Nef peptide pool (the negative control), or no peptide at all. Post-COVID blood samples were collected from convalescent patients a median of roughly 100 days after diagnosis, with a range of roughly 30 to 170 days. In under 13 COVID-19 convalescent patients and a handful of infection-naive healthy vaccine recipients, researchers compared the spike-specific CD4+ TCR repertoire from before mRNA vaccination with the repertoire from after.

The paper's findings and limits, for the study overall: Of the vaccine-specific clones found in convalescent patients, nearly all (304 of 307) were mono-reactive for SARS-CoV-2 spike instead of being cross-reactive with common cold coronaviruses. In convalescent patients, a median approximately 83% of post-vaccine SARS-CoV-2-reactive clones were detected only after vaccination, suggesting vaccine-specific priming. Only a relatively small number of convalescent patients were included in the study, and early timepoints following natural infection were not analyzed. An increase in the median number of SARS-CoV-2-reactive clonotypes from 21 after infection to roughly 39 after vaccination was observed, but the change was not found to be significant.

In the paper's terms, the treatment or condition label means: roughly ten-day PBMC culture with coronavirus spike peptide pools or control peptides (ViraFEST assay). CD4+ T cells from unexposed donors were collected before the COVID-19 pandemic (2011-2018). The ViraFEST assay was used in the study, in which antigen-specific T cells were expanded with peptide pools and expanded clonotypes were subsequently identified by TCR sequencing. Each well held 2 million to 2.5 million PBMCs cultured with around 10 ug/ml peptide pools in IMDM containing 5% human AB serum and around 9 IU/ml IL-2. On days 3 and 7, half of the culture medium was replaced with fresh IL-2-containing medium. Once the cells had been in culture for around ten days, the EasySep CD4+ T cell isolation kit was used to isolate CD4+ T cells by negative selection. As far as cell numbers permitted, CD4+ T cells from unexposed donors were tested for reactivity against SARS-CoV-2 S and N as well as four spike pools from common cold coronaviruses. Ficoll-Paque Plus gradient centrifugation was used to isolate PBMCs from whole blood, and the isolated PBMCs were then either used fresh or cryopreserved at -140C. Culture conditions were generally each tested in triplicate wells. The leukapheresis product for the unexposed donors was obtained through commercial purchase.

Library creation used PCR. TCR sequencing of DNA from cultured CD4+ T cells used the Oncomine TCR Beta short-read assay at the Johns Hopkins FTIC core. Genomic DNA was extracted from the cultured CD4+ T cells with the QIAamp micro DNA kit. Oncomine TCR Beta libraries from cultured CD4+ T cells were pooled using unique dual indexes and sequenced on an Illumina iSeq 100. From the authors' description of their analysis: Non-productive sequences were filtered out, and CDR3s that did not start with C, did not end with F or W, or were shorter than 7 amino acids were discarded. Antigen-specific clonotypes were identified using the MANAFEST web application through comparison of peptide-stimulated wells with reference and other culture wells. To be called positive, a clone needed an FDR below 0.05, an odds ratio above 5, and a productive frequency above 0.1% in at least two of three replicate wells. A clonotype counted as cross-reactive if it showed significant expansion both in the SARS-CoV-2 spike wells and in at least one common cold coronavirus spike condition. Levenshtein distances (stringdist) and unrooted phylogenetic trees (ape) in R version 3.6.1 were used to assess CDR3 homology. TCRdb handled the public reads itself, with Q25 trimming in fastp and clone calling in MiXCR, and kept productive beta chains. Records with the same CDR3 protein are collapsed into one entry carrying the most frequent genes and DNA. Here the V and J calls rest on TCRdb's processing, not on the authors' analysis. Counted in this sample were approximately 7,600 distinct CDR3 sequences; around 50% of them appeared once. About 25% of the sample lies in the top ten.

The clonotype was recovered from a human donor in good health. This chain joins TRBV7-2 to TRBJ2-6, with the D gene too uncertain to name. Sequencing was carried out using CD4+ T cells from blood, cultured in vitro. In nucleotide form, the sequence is TGTGCCAGCAGCTTGAATTCCGGGGCCAACGTCCTGACTTTC. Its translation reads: CASSLNSGANVLTF.